This entry lists 5 T cell receptor beta chains sequenced from one sample in a study of monozygotic twins with inflammatory bowel disease. TCRdb re-analyzed the 5' RACE reads; it lists each CDR3 protein once, without DNA. The sample table includes over 120,000 distinct CDR3 sequences. Sequenced material: blood. The receptors here all came from a human donor with ulcerative colitis or Crohn's disease, or a healthy co-twin of an affected twin (not recorded which).

The rearrangement joins TRBV5-1 to TRBJ1-1. CDR1 SGHRS and CDR2 YFSETQ come from the germline V gene. The length of the CDR3 is 11 residues. The CDR3 loop is CASSYATEAFF. Variable domain in full (rest from reference TRBV5-1 and TRBJ1-1): KAGVTQTPRYLIKTRGQQVTLSCSPISGHRSVSWYQQTPGQGLQFLFEYFSETQRNKGNFPGRFSGRQFSNSRSEMNVSTLELGDSALYLCASSYATEAFFGQGTRLTVV.

This rearrangement joins TRBV5-1 to TRBJ2-5; TCRdb gives TRBD1 as the D gene, but with no DNA this cannot be confirmed. CDR3 size: 17 residues. In germline, CDR1 is SGHRS, CDR2 YFSETQ. CDR3 loop: CASRTNPGPIVKETQYF. The full variable domain, completed using reference TRBV5-1 and TRBJ2-5, is KAGVTQTPRYLIKTRGQQVTLSCSPISGHRSVSWYQQTPGQGLQFLFEYFSETQRNKGNFPGRFSGRQFSNSRSEMNVSTLELGDSALYLCASRTNPGPIVKETQYFGPGTRLLVL.

The chain employs TRBV20-1 and TRBJ1-4; TCRdb reports TRBD1, a call that lacks DNA to check it against. CDR1 and CDR2 (germline): DFQATT, SNEGSKA (reference sequence). This CDR3 has 13 residues. The CDR3 here is CSAHRDPNEKLFF.

This chain joins TRBV5-1 and TRBJ1-2. The CDR3 sequence is 13 residues long. CDR1 and CDR2 from the germline V gene are SGHRS and YFSETQ. The CDR3 loop is CASSFDISYGYTF.

The V gene is TRBV19, the J gene TRBJ2-1; the TRBD1 assignment by TCRdb is unverifiable without DNA. CDR3 length: 14 amino acids. CDR1 is LNHDA and CDR2 is SQIVND in the germline V gene (reference sequence). CDR3 sequence reads: CASIGTGLINEQFF. Using reference TRBV19 and TRBJ2-1 for the parts outside the CDR3, the full variable domain is DGGITQSPKYLFRKEGQNVTLSCEQNLNHDAMYWYRQDPGQGLRLIYYSQIVNDFQKGDIAEGYSVSREKKESFPLTVTSAQKNPTAFYLCASIGTGLINEQFFGPGTRLTVL.